This T cell receptor beta chain came from a study of T cells in Graves' hyperthyroidism and ophthalmopathy. Germline V CDR1 and CDR2: ENHRY, SYGVKD. The V gene end was trimmed by 10 bases and the J gene end by 8 bases; junction bases not matched to a gene: 7. The CDR3 covers 11 residues. Patients showing uncontrolled infection, other autoimmune disease, pregnancy or lactation were ineligible. Amplified TCR beta CDR3 regions came from RNA transcripts. A first-round RT-PCR of the TCR CDR3 used the HTBI primer set. TCRdb used MiXCR to reprocess the multiplex PCR reads, holding one entry per CDR3 protein. This table has 560,000 or so distinct CDR3 sequences, 46% appearing once.

Sequenced sample: peripheral blood or thyroid tissue (not recorded which). This receptor was taken from a woman between 18 and 29 years old with Graves' hyperthyroidism. V gene TRBV10-3 combines with J gene TRBJ1-2, with 7 bases matching TRBD1. The CDR3 DNA is TGTGCCACCAGACAGGGCCAGGGCTACACCTTC. This codes for CATRQGQGYTF.